This entry lists 18 T cell receptor beta chains sequenced from one sample in a study of T-cell memory formation after mild COVID-19. TCRdb reanalysed the 5' RACE reads using MiXCR and keeps one entry per CDR3 protein. The sample lists fewer than 300,000 distinct CDR3 sequences; roughly 18% were seen once. The sequencing sample was made of PBMCs or a T cell subset sorted from them (not recorded which). These TCRs come from a man aged 18 to 30 who had mild COVID-19 (a few samples of this study predate the infection). Cell type and time point are not known.

The rearrangement joins TRBV19 to TRBJ1-1; 9 bases fit TRBD1. Trimming cost V 3 bases and J 11 bases; bases outside gene matches: 7. The CDR3 has 13 residues. Germline CDR1 is LNHDA and CDR2 is SQIVND (reference sequence). The CDR3 DNA follows: TGTGCCAGTAGTATTAACAGGGGGCCGGTCGCTTTCTTT. Its protein is CASSINRGPVAFF.

The V gene is TRBV5-4, the J gene TRBJ2-5, with a weak D call TRBD2 (5 bases). Germline values: CDR1 SGHNT, CDR2 YYREEE (reference sequence). The CDR3 covers 15 residues. Trimming left V 4 bases short and J 5 bases short, with 18 bases between. The chain's CDR3 is CASSAKPSRRETQYF. For the CDR3, the DNA is TGTGCCAGCAGCGCCAAACCCTCCAGGAGGGAGACCCAGTACTTC. The full variable domain, completed using reference TRBV5-4 and TRBJ2-5, is ETGVTQSPTHLIKTRGQQVTLRCSSQSGHNTVSWYQQALGQGPQFIFQYYREEENGRGNFPPRFSGLQFPNYSSELNVNALELDDSALYLCASSAKPSRRETQYFGPGTRLLVL.

The chain employs TRBV20-1 and TRBJ2-6; D is uncertain. The CDR3 contains 15 residues. V lost 6 bases to trimming and J lost 0 bases, with 12 bases between them. In germline, CDR1 is DFQATT, CDR2 SNEGSKA (reference sequence). CDR3 bases: TGCAGTGCCCAGGTCCACCACTCTGGGGCCAACGTCCTGACTTTC. This encodes CSAQVHHSGANVLTF.

J is TRBJ1-1 and V is TRBV6-5; TRBD1 matches at 7 bases. Germline CDR1 and CDR2: MNHEY and SVGAGI. The CDR3 spans 12 residues. The J segment lost 5 bases and the V segment lost 7 bases, leaving 4 bases of the junction unmatched. In nucleotides, the CDR3 is TGTGCCAGCACTCCAGGGGGGACTGAAGCTTTCTTT. Translating gives CASTPGGTEAFF.

This clonotype was recorded many times. This chain uses TRBV2 with TRBJ2-2, with D perhaps TRBD1 or TRBD2 (5 bases each). This CDR3 is 12 amino acids long. V was pared by 4 bases and J by 9 bases, with 9 bases between. Germline assignment: CDR1 SNHLY and CDR2 FYNNEI. Here the CDR3 reads CASSVGVRELFF. The CDR3 DNA follows: TGTGCCAGCAGTGTGGGGGTCCGGGAGCTGTTTTTT.

There are many counts of this clonotype. The rearrangement joins TRBV6-5 to TRBJ2-3; no definite D call. Trimming removed 6 bases from V and 3 bases from J, with 10 bases in between. CDR1 MNHEY and CDR2 SVGAGI come from the germline V gene. This CDR3 has 13 residues. The chain's CDR3 is CASSGLGTDTQYF. DNA for the CDR3: TGTGCCAGCAGCGGATTAGGAACAGATACGCAGTATTTT.

This clonotype was detected only a few times. The CDR3, as DNA: TGTGCCAGCAGCTTATATGGGTACGGGGAGCAGTTCTTC. Its translation: CASSLYGYGEQFF. V gene TRBV7-3 combines with J gene TRBJ2-1; D gene unclear. The CDR3 runs 13 residues. The V gene lost 2 bases and the J gene lost 10 bases, with 12 bases spanning the gap. CDR1 and CDR2 from the germline V gene are SGHTA and FQGTGA.

The chain is built from TRBV7-9 and TRBJ1-2, with 7 bases aligning to TRBD1. The CDR3 contains 15 residues. Germline values: CDR1 SEHNR, CDR2 FQNEAQ (reference sequence). Trimming at V came to 4 bases and at J to 5 bases, leaving 10 bases not matched to a gene. The CDR3 region has the DNA TGTGCCAGCAGCTCCGGGACAGAATATAGTTATGGCTACACCTTC. The encoded protein is CASSSGTEYSYGYTF.

In its sample, this clonotype was seen once. The rearrangement uses TRBV5-6 and TRBJ1-1; D remains unclear. This CDR3 is built from 14 residues. In germline, CDR1 is SGHDT, CDR2 YYEEEE. Trimming removed 4 bases at V and 0 bases at J, with 10 bases between. CDR3 nucleotide sequence: TGTGCCAGCAGCCATGGGCGCATGAACACTGAAGCTTTCTTT. Residues: CASSHGRMNTEAFF.

This clonotype was detected only a few times. The V and J genes are TRBV4-1 and TRBJ2-7; a weak D match, TRBD1 (5 bases). V shed 2 bases and J shed 1 base, with 6 bases lying between them. The germline CDR1 and CDR2 sequences are MGHRA and YSYEKL. This CDR3 is built from 13 residues. CDR3 sequence (DNA): TGCGCCAGCAGCCAACAGGGTTCCTACGAGCAGTACTTC. Protein: CASSQQGSYEQYF.

This clonotype turned up a few times. V usage is TRBV10-2 and J usage is TRBJ2-3; 11 bases are a match to TRBD1. The V segment lost 4 bases and the J segment 2 bases; nucleotides outside the gene matches: 2. CDR1 is WSHSY and CDR2 is SAAADI in the germline V gene. The CDR3 has 15 residues. CDR3 sequence: CASSGTGGTTDTQYF. In DNA form, the CDR3 reads TGCGCCAGCAGTGGGACAGGGGGCACCACAGATACGCAGTATTTT.

The table lists this clonotype with a few counts. The gene calls are TRBV29-1 and TRBJ1-2; possibly TRBD1 for D (5 bases). The length of the CDR3 is 14 residues. The V end was cut by 1 base, the J end by 4 bases, with 13 bases between. CDR1 and CDR2 from the germline V gene are SQVTM and ANQGSEA. The CDR3 DNA reads TGCAGCGTTGAAGGTGGGGGAACGGGCTATGGCTACACCTTC. Protein: CSVEGGGTGYGYTF. Full variable domain (outside the CDR3, taken from reference TRBV29-1 and TRBJ1-2): SAVISQKPSRDICQRGTSLTIQCQVDSQVTMMFWYRQQPGQSLTLIATANQGSEATYESGFVIDKFPISRPNLTFSTLTVSNMSPEDSSIYLCSVEGGGTGYGYTFGSGTRLTVV.

The sample holds a few counts of this clonotype. The chain combines TRBV3-1 with TRBJ2-1, with TRBD2 matching over 9 bases. Germline values: CDR1 LGHDT, CDR2 YNNKEL (reference sequence). The CDR3 sequence is 17 residues long. Trimming at V came to 4 bases and at J to 7 bases, leaving 14 bases not matched to a gene. The CDR3 DNA reads TGTGCCAGCAGCCTCCGGAGGCGGGGGGGCATTTGGAATGAGCAGTTCTTC. Amino acids: CASSLRRRGGIWNEQFF.

The chain recombines TRBV4-3 with TRBJ2-3; 14 bases align to TRBD2. The trim removed 0 bases at V and 6 bases at J, leaving 5 bases unmatched. Germline V CDR1 and CDR2: LGHNA, YSLEER. This CDR3 has 17 amino acids. CDR3 DNA: TGCGCCAGCAGCCAAGAGGGACTAGCGGGGGTTCCGGATACGCAGTATTTT. The encoded protein is CASSQEGLAGVPDTQYF.

The chain recombines TRBV5-1 with TRBJ2-5; 7 positions match TRBD1. The germline V gene has CDR1 SGHRS and CDR2 YFSETQ. CDR3 length: 14 residues. The junction had 6 bases not matched to a gene; V was cut back by 4 bases and J by 3 bases. The CDR3, as DNA: TGCGCCAGCAGCGTCGGGACAGTAAAAGAGACCCAGTACTTC. As protein: CASSVGTVKETQYF.

The chain carries TRBV29-1 and TRBJ1-1; the D gene is possibly TRBD1 (5 bases). The V end lost 7 bases, the J end lost 4 bases, and 13 bases lay between the germline ends. CDR1 and CDR2 from the germline V gene are SQVTM and ANQGSEA. The CDR3 covers 12 residues. In DNA form, the CDR3 reads TGCAGCGGGAGGTTTGGGGGCACTGAAGCTTTCTTT. It encodes CSGRFGGTEAFF.

The chain employs TRBV18 and TRBJ1-1, with D possibly being TRBD1 (6 bases). Trimming stripped 7 bases from V and 4 bases from J, with 16 bases between. Germline CDR1 KGHSH, CDR2 LQKENI. The CDR3 is 14 residues long. The CDR3: CASWPGARSTEAFF. CDR3 coding DNA: TGTGCCAGCTGGCCGGGGGCACGAAGCACTGAAGCTTTCTTT.

This clonotype was found many times. The chain recombines TRBV18 with TRBJ2-5; 11 bases match TRBD1. The CDR3 runs 15 residues. The trim removed 3 bases at V and 4 bases at J, leaving 4 bases unmatched. The germline V gene has CDR1 KGHSH and CDR2 LQKENI. Here the CDR3 reads CASSPGDRGRETQYF. The DNA of the CDR3 is TGTGCCAGCTCACCGGGGGACAGGGGGAGAGAGACCCAGTACTTC.